A single sample is the source of the 23 T cell receptor beta chains below, sequenced in a study of T-cell memory formation after mild COVID-19. Each CDR3 protein gets one entry after TCRdb re-called the 5' RACE reads with MiXCR. The top ten clones hold around 12% of a sample with about 160,000 distinct CDR3 sequences, roughly 28% of them seen once. Specimen: PBMCs or a T cell subset sorted from them (not recorded which). These receptors were collected from an adult woman who had mild COVID-19 (a few samples of this study predate the infection). Cell type and time point are not known.

In its sample, this clonotype was seen a few times. The V gene is TRBV20-1, the J gene TRBJ2-1, with D perhaps matching TRBD2 (6 bases). The CDR3 has 13 amino acids. V lost 6 bases and J lost 9, with 18 bases in between. CDR1 and CDR2 (germline): DFQATT, SNEGSKA (reference sequence). The CDR3 loop reads CSAPTGVGREQFF. The CDR3 coding sequence is TGCAGTGCCCCCACGGGGGTGGGCCGTGAGCAGTTCTTC.

Here the CDR3 DNA reads TGTGCCAGCAGCTTAGCGCTAAGCGGCACTGAGCAGTTCTTC. Its protein product is CASSLALSGTEQFF. V usage is TRBV7-8 and J usage is TRBJ2-1, with D perhaps matching TRBD2 (5 bases). The V gene lost 0 bases and the J gene lost 9 bases, with 12 bases spanning the gap. CDR3 length: 14 amino acids. Germline assignment: CDR1 SGHVS and CDR2 FQNEAQ.

The chain has TRBV6-2 or TRBV6-3 and TRBJ1-5; the D gene is possibly TRBD1 (5 bases). Deletions cut 2 bases from V and 4 bases from J, with 12 bases between. CDR1 and CDR2 from the germline V gene are MNHEY and SVGEGT. This CDR3 region has 15 residues. CDR3: CASSYMGRQNQPQHF. Written as DNA, the CDR3 is TGTGCCAGCAGTTACATGGGACGGCAAAATCAGCCCCAGCATTTT.

The chain has TRBV4-2 and TRBJ2-2, with 8 bases fitting TRBD2. With 0 bases clipped from V and 6 bases from J, the junction kept 6 bases outside the gene matches. CDR1 and CDR2 (germline): LGHNA, YNFKEQ. The CDR3 spans 16 residues. Here the CDR3 DNA reads TGTGCCAGCAGCCAAGATTTCCGGGAGGGCCCCGGGGAGCTGTTTTTT. Translated: CASSQDFREGPGELFF.

This sequence joins TRBV7-6 and TRBJ2-1; D may correspond to TRBD1 or TRBD2 (6 bases each). The CDR3 extends over 15 amino acids. V shed 5 bases and J shed 8 bases, with 19 bases lying between them. Germline loops: CDR1 SGHVS, CDR2 FNYEAQ. CDR3 sequence: CASSPEGGVWYEQFF. CDR3 nucleotide sequence: TGTGCCAGCAGCCCCGAGGGGGGAGTCTGGTATGAGCAGTTCTTC.

The chain uses TRBV7-2 and TRBJ2-1; TRBD1 is a possible D gene (5 bases). Per the germline V gene, CDR1 is SGHTA and CDR2 is FQGNSA. CDR3 length: 15 amino acids. V was shortened by 2 bases and J by 10 bases, with 18 bases between the two germline ends. The CDR3 region is CASSLSQGPVREQFF. In nucleotides, the CDR3 is TGTGCCAGCAGCTTATCTCAGGGTCCTGTCAGGGAGCAGTTCTTC.

This clonotype was counted a few times. The gene calls are TRBV5-1 and TRBJ2-3; no reliable D call. CDR1 and CDR2 (germline): SGHRS, YFSETQ. The CDR3 consists of 16 residues. V was trimmed by 0 bases and J by 0 bases, leaving 11 bases between them. The CDR3 loop reads CASSLVAAVSTDTQYF. The CDR3 nucleotides are TGCGCCAGCAGCTTGGTGGCGGCGGTTAGCACAGATACGCAGTATTTT. The variable domain in full, completed from reference TRBV5-1 and TRBJ2-3, reads KAGVTQTPRYLIKTRGQQVTLSCSPISGHRSVSWYQQTPGQGLQFLFEYFSETQRNKGNFPGRFSGRQFSNSRSEMNVSTLELGDSALYLCASSLVAAVSTDTQYFGPGTRLTVL.

The chain is built from TRBV18 and TRBJ1-1; maybe TRBD1 (6 bases). Germline V CDR1 and CDR2: KGHSH, LQKENI. Trimming pared 3 bases from V and 3 bases from J, leaving 17 bases between. CDR3 length equals 16 residues. The CDR3 reads CASSPNLGPGDTEAFF. CDR3 bases: TGTGCCAGCTCACCGAATTTGGGCCCAGGGGACACTGAAGCTTTCTTT.

The table lists this clonotype with a few counts. The rearrangement uses TRBV21-1 and TRBJ2-7; the table names TRBD1, a call not compared with the DNA. TRBV21-1 is labeled a pseudogene. The CDR3 length is 14 residues. The CDR3 nucleotides are TGTGCCAGCAGCAACCCGGGACAGGCCTACGAGCAGTACTTC. It yields the protein CASSNPGQAYEQYF.

The chain couples TRBV18 to TRBJ1-1, with TRBD1 matching over 9 bases. The CDR3 consists of 17 residues. Germline values: CDR1 KGHSH, CDR2 LQKENI. The trim removed 2 bases at V and 1 base at J, leaving 8 bases unmatched. Written as DNA, the CDR3 is TGTGCCAGCTCACCAAAGTCGGCGACAGGGGGGAACACTGAAGCTTTCTTT. Its translation: CASSPKSATGGNTEAFF.

Ten or more counts support this clonotype. The V and J genes are TRBV9 and TRBJ1-5; D might be TRBD1 (5 bases). Trimming cost V 0 bases and J 6 bases, with 10 bases left between them. The CDR3 is made up of 14 amino acids. Germline V CDR1 and CDR2: SGDLS, YYNGEE. The CDR3 spells CASSVDGAGQPQHF. The CDR3 DNA is TGTGCCAGCAGCGTAGACGGGGCCGGTCAGCCCCAGCATTTT.

The genes are TRBV9 and TRBJ2-1, with TRBD2 identical over 10 bases. This CDR3 region has 15 residues. J lost 6 bases, V lost 0 bases, and 3 bases had no gene match. Germline V gene data show CDR1 as SGDLS and CDR2 as YYNGEE. The CDR3 DNA reads as TGTGCCAGCAGCGTAGGGCTAGCGGGGGCCAATGAGCAGTTCTTC. As protein: CASSVGLAGANEQFF. The full variable domain, completed using reference TRBV9 and TRBJ2-1, is DSGVTQTPKHLITATGQRVTLRCSPRSGDLSVYWYQQSLDQGLQFLIQYYNGEERAKGNILERFSAQQFPDLHSELNLSSLELGDSALYFCASSVGLAGANEQFFGPGTRLTVL.

Only a few counts were recorded for this clonotype. The chain recombines TRBV7-9 with TRBJ2-7; D is ambiguous. Deletions cut 0 bases from V and 6 bases from J, with 9 bases between. The CDR3 sequence is 13 residues long. Germline V gene sequence: CDR1 SEHNR, CDR2 FQNEAQ (reference sequence). The CDR3 bases are TGTGCCAGCAGCTTAGCCATCCCCGGCGAGCAGTACTTC. It codes for CASSLAIPGEQYF.

The chain has TRBV12-3 or TRBV12-4 and TRBJ1-1; perhaps TRBD1 as D (6 bases). CDR3 length: 13 amino acids. The V gene lost 3 bases and the J gene lost 5 bases, with 10 bases spanning the gap. CDR3 region: CASSFAGATEAFF. The CDR3, as DNA: TGTGCCAGCAGTTTTGCAGGGGCGACTGAAGCTTTCTTT.

V is TRBV19 and J is TRBJ2-1, with 8 bases that match TRBD2. There are 15 residues in the CDR3. V shed 3 bases, J shed 14 bases, and the junction held 15 bases outside the gene matches. Germline-derived CDR1 and CDR2 are LNHDA and SQIVND (reference sequence). CDR3 sequence reads: CASSMGITSGDLEFF. The DNA for the CDR3 is TGTGCCAGTAGTATGGGAATCACTAGCGGAGACCTGGAGTTCTTC.

The chain employs TRBV20-1 and TRBJ1-1; no clear D gene. CDR3 size: 15 residues. Per germline, CDR1 DFQATT and CDR2 SNEGSKA (reference sequence). With 6 bases removed from V and 1 base from J, the gap between germline ends came to 18 bases. CDR3 residues: CSAYNADGANTEAFF. The CDR3 nucleotides read TGCAGTGCCTATAACGCGGACGGCGCGAACACTGAAGCTTTCTTT.

This clonotype was counted only a few times. This chain uses TRBV24-1 with TRBJ2-1; D unresolved. V lost 2 bases and J 1 base, leaving 2 bases between the germline ends. The length of the CDR3 is 13 residues. Germline V gives CDR1 KGHDR, CDR2 SFDVKD. The CDR3 DNA is TGTGCCACCAGTGATTCTTCCTACAATGAGCAGTTCTTC. Amino acid sequence: CATSDSSYNEQFF.

In its sample, this clonotype was seen a few times. V is TRBV5-1 and J is TRBJ2-1, with TRBD2 matching over 10 bases. Unmatched junction bases numbered 3, after V lost 5 bases and J lost 4 bases. The CDR3 runs 14 residues. CDR1 and CDR2 (germline): SGHRS, YFSETQ. CDR3: CASRKAGGYNEQFF. CDR3 nucleotides: TGCGCCAGCAGAAAAGCGGGAGGGTACAATGAGCAGTTCTTC. The variable domain in full, with the rest retrieved from reference TRBV5-1 and TRBJ2-1, is KAGVTQTPRYLIKTRGQQVTLSCSPISGHRSVSWYQQTPGQGLQFLFEYFSETQRNKGNFPGRFSGRQFSNSRSEMNVSTLELGDSALYLCASRKAGGYNEQFFGPGTRLTVL.

This sequence joins TRBV7-9 and TRBJ2-7; D ambiguous. This CDR3 is 13 amino acids long. V dropped 0 bases and J dropped 12 bases, with 15 bases sitting between them. Per the germline V gene, CDR1 is SEHNR and CDR2 is FQNEAQ (reference sequence). This CDR3 reads CASSLATKERAYF. The DNA of the CDR3 is TGTGCCAGCAGCTTAGCGACGAAGGAACGAGCGTACTTC.

In this sample, this clonotype turned up once. The chain employs TRBV4-1 and TRBJ1-2, with TRBD1 as a possible D gene (5 bases). Trimming shortened V by 3 bases and J by 7 bases, and 9 bases separated the two germline ends. Germline V gives CDR1 MGHRA, CDR2 YSYEKL. This CDR3 region has 12 residues. DNA of the CDR3: TGCGCCAGCAGCCATCAGGGCCTTGGCTACACCTTC. It encodes CASSHQGLGYTF.

The chain employs TRBV12-3 or TRBV12-4 and TRBJ1-2; the match to TRBD1 covers 9 bases. This CDR3 spans 13 amino acids. Losses at the gene ends were 6 bases for V and 4 bases for J; bases not matched to a gene: 3. The CDR3 bases are TGTGCCAGCAGGATGACAGGGGGCTATGGCTACACCTTC. Protein: CASRMTGGYGYTF.

The sample holds a few counts of this clonotype. V gene TRBV4-2 combines with J gene TRBJ2-4; 7 bases fit TRBD1. Germline V lookup: CDR1 LGHNA, CDR2 YNFKEQ. The CDR3 is 16 residues long. V dropped 0 bases and J dropped 3; count of bases not matched to a gene: 5. CDR3 DNA: TGTGCCAGCAGCCAAGATGCAGGGGGTGGCAAAAACATTCAGTACTTC. It codes for CASSQDAGGGKNIQYF.

In this sample, this clonotype turned up a few times. The J gene is TRBJ2-5, the V gene TRBV9; D is undetermined. CDR1 and CDR2 (germline): SGDLS, YYNGEE. Trimming cost V 4 bases and J 5 bases, with 15 bases left between them. The CDR3 totals 14 residues. Here the CDR3 reads CASSPRVAVETQYF. For the CDR3, the DNA is TGTGCCAGCAGCCCCCGGGTAGCTGTGGAGACCCAGTACTTC.